The 23 T cell receptor beta chains below were found in one sample sequenced in a study of shared clonotypes between healthy human individuals. Sequenced by immunoSEQ multiplex PCR; TCRdb stores in-frame clones only, minus some. The sample yields 450,000 to 500,000 clones, about 78% seen once. The sample consisted of PBMCs. These receptors were collected from a woman in her forties in good health. Some clones in this sample may be carry-over from other donors' samples.

With regard to this clone: Other DNA sequences of this sample code for an identical CDR3. The rearrangement links TRBV7-3 to TRBJ2-3, with 8 bases lining up with TRBD2. V gave up 5 bases and J gave up 0 bases; unmatched junction bases: 4. The CDR3 spans 15 residues. The germline V gene encodes CDR1 SGHTA and CDR2 FQGTGA. Here the CDR3 DNA reads TGTGCCAGCAGCCCCAGCGGGAGTAGCACAGATACGCAGTATTTT. Translation gives CASSPSGSSTDTQYF.

This chain connects TRBV11-2 to TRBJ2-7, with 16 nucleotides matching TRBD2. Trimming cost V 5 bases and J 1 base; bases outside gene matches: 5. CDR3 length equals 17 residues. Germline V gene sequence: CDR1 SGHAT, CDR2 FQNNGV. CDR3 sequence reads: CASSTGTSGRGSYEQYF. The CDR3 DNA reads as TGTGCCAGCAGCACCGGGACTAGCGGGAGGGGATCCTACGAGCAGTACTTC. The full variable domain, rest sourced from reference TRBV11-2 and TRBJ2-7, is EAGVAQSPRYKIIEKRQSVAFWCNPISGHATLYWYQQILGQGPKLLIQFQNNGVVDDSQLPKDRFSAERLKGVDSTLKIQPAKLEDSAVYLCASSTGTSGRGSYEQYFGPGTRLTVT.

The V gene is TRBV6-1, the J gene TRBJ2-7; no clear D. CDR1 and CDR2 (germline): MNHNS, SASEGT. The CDR3 covers 12 residues. V was trimmed by 7 bases and J by 3 bases, leaving 10 bases between them. This chain's CDR3 is CASNGRYYEQYF. As DNA, the CDR3 is TGTGCCAGCAACGGACGCTACTACGAGCAGTACTTC.

The rearrangement links TRBV15 to TRBJ2-1; D remains ambiguous. The CDR3 spans 13 residues. Trimming shortened V by 0 bases and J by 9 bases, and 9 bases separated the two germline ends. The germline V gene encodes CDR1 LNHNV and CDR2 YYDKDF (reference sequence). Written as DNA, the CDR3 is TGTGCCACCAGCAGAGATAAGTCGGGTGAGCAGTTCTTC. Translating it yields CATSRDKSGEQFF.

The CDR3 spells CASSPGLAGGRWKEQYF. In nucleotides, the CDR3 is TGTGCCAGCAGCCCAGGACTAGCGGGAGGCCGGTGGAAGGAGCAGTACTTC. This chain connects TRBV7-8 to TRBJ2-7, with 14 bases fitting TRBD2. The CDR3 length is 17 residues. Germline V gene sequence: CDR1 SGHVS, CDR2 FQNEAQ. V dropped 5 bases and J dropped 7; count of bases not matched to a gene: 13.

The V gene is TRBV28, the J gene TRBJ2-5, with a weak D call TRBD2 (6 bases). From germline, CDR1 is MDHEN and CDR2 SYDVKM. This CDR3 is 14 amino acids long. The V and J ends lost 3 bases and 7 bases respectively, with 15 bases between them. CDR3 in amino acids: CASSFTSSWGTQYF. The CDR3 DNA is TGTGCCAGCAGTTTTACTAGCAGCTGGGGGACCCAGTACTTC.

The chain uses TRBV9 and TRBJ2-1; TRBD1 agrees at 8 bases. Unmatched junction bases numbered 7, after V lost 4 bases and J lost 7 bases. This CDR3 contains 14 residues. Per the germline V gene, CDR1 is SGDLS and CDR2 is YYNGEE. Here the CDR3 reads CASSLQGADNEQFF. CDR3 bases: TGTGCCAGCAGCCTCCAGGGGGCGGATAATGAGCAGTTCTTC.

This clone was picked up one time. This CDR3 is CASSQSFSGANVLTF. CDR3 nucleotide sequence: TGTGCCAGCAGCCAATCATTCTCTGGGGCCAACGTCCTGACTTTC. The chain employs TRBV4-2 and TRBJ2-6; the D is unclear. V was pared by 2 bases and J by 0 bases, with 5 bases between. Germline V gene sequence: CDR1 LGHNA, CDR2 YNFKEQ. The CDR3 extends over 15 amino acids.

The chain carries TRBV11-1 and TRBJ1-1; D is unclear. CDR3 length equals 13 residues. Trimming removed 2 bases at V and 4 bases at J, with 8 bases between. The germline CDR1 and CDR2 sequences are SGHAT and FQDESV (reference sequence). The CDR3 is CASSLKKATEAFF. As DNA, the CDR3 is TGTGCCAGCAGCTTAAAGAAGGCCACTGAAGCTTTCTTT.

This chain uses TRBV7-2 with TRBJ2-7, with D hard to call. Trimming stripped 0 bases from V and 2 bases from J, with 11 bases between. The CDR3 runs to 15 residues. Germline CDR1 is SGHTA and CDR2 is FQGNSA. DNA for the CDR3: TGTGCCAGCAGCTTAGCGGACGGATATACCTACGAGCAGTACTTC. Protein sequence: CASSLADGYTYEQYF.

This sequence joins TRBV5-5 and TRBJ1-5, with 9 bases aligning to TRBD1. CDR3 size: 15 residues. Germline assignment: CDR1 SGHKS and CDR2 YYEKEE (reference sequence). With 0 bases clipped from V and 7 bases from J, the junction kept 5 bases outside the gene matches. The CDR3 DNA reads as TGTGCCAGCAGCTTGGAACAGGGGGCTTGGCAGCCCCAGCATTTT. This codes for CASSLEQGAWQPQHF.

J is TRBJ2-7 and V is TRBV18; 8 bases map to TRBD2. CDR1 and CDR2 from the germline V gene are KGHSH and LQKENI. The CDR3 length is 15 residues. With 5 bases clipped from V and 0 bases from J, the junction kept 6 bases outside the gene matches. The CDR3 loop is CASSSSGSVSYEQYF. The CDR3 DNA sequence: TGTGCCAGCTCATCAAGCGGGAGCGTCTCCTACGAGCAGTACTTC.

The genes are TRBV27 and TRBJ2-2, with no clear D. V dropped 2 bases and J dropped 2 bases, with 9 bases sitting between them. Germline V gene sequence: CDR1 MNHEY, CDR2 SMNVEV (reference sequence). The CDR3 extends over 15 amino acids. CDR3 sequence: CASSLSKANTGELFF. Written as DNA, the CDR3 is TGTGCCAGCAGTTTAAGTAAGGCCAACACCGGGGAGCTGTTTTTT.

A single count supports this clone. The chain carries TRBV10-3 and TRBJ1-2; 8 positions agree with TRBD1. Germline CDR1 ENHRY, CDR2 SYGVKD. Trimming removed 6 bases from V and 7 bases from J; junction bases left unmatched: 1. This CDR3 has 11 residues. The CDR3: CAIRGQGGYTF. The CDR3 DNA reads as TGTGCCATCAGAGGACAGGGTGGCTACACCTTC.

The chain combines TRBV7-7 with TRBJ2-6; D is uncertain. Germline CDR1 SSHAT, CDR2 FNYEAQ (reference sequence). V was trimmed by 4 bases and J by 5 bases, leaving 21 bases between them. This CDR3 spans 18 amino acids. The CDR3 sequence: CASSCVDKCHSRANVLTF. CDR3 coding DNA: TGTGCCAGCAGCTGTGTCGATAAGTGCCACAGTCGGGCCAACGTCCTGACTTTC.

Remarks on this clone: A read error may be the cause here, since a much bigger clone is one base away. The chain links TRBV5-6 to TRBJ1-3; a weak D match, TRBD1 (6 bases). The germline V gene has CDR1 SGHDT and CDR2 YYEEEE. The CDR3 extends over 18 amino acids. Here the CDR3 reads CASSSNRGGQFSENTIYF. As DNA, the CDR3 is TGTGCCAGCAGCTCGAACCGCGGAGGACAGTTCTCTGAAAACACCATATATTTT.

The sample holds a few counts of this clone. The chain is built from TRBV29-1 and TRBJ1-1; D not certain. Trimming took off 7 bases at V and 4 bases at J, with 10 bases between the two ends. The germline gives CDR1 SQVTM, CDR2 ANQGSEA. The CDR3 has 11 residues. This CDR3 is CSGLRATEAFF. CDR3 DNA sequence: TGCAGCGGTCTTAGGGCCACTGAAGCTTTCTTT.

The V gene is TRBV5-1, the J gene TRBJ2-1; D not resolved. The V end was cut by 0 bases, the J end by 6 bases, with 10 bases between. This CDR3 has 14 amino acids. Germline V CDR1 and CDR2: SGHRS, YFSETQ. The CDR3: CASSLEWGTNEQFF. CDR3 sequence (DNA): TGCGCCAGCAGCTTGGAGTGGGGAACCAATGAGCAGTTCTTC.

Worth noting for this clone: Other DNA sequences within the sample encode an identical CDR3. V gene TRBV5-1 combines with J gene TRBJ2-1, with 7 bases that match TRBD2. The germline gives CDR1 SGHRS, CDR2 YFSETQ. V shed 2 bases and J 5 bases; nucleotides not matched to a gene: 7. The CDR3 runs 15 residues. The CDR3 protein is CASSLAASGDNEQFF. CDR3 sequence (DNA): TGCGCCAGCAGCTTAGCGGCTAGCGGAGACAATGAGCAGTTCTTC.

This rearrangement joins TRBV7-6 to TRBJ2-6; no firm D call. CDR3 length equals 17 residues. Trimming left V 5 bases short and J 0 bases short, with 14 bases between. Germline V lookup: CDR1 SGHVS, CDR2 FNYEAQ. CDR3 in amino acids: CASSLDPRFSGANVLTF. CDR3 DNA sequence: TGTGCCAGCAGCCTCGACCCCCGGTTCTCTGGGGCCAACGTCCTGACTTTC. Together with reference TRBV7-6 and TRBJ2-6, the CDR3 gives the full variable domain: GAGVSQSPRYKVTKRGQDVALRCDPISGHVSLYWYRQALGQGPEFLTYFNYEAQQDKSGLPNDRFSAERPEGSISTLTIQRTEQRDSAMYRCASSLDPRFSGANVLTFGAGSRLTVL.

This sequence joins TRBV7-9 and TRBJ2-2; D is unresolved. CDR1 and CDR2 from the germline V gene are SEHNR and FQNEAQ (reference sequence). Trimming shortened V by 3 bases and J by 0 bases, and 2 bases separated the two germline ends. The CDR3 extends over 13 amino acids. The CDR3 spells CASSFTNTGELFF. The CDR3 DNA reads TGTGCCAGCAGCTTCACGAACACCGGGGAGCTGTTTTTT.

The chain carries TRBV28 and TRBJ2-7; D tentatively fits TRBD1 or TRBD2 (5 bases each). Germline V gene sequence: CDR1 MDHEN, CDR2 SYDVKM. The CDR3 consists of 14 residues. With 4 bases removed from V and 2 bases from J, the gap between germline ends came to 12 bases. The CDR3 DNA reads TGTGCCAGCAGTTCACCGGGACGAACCTACGAGCAGTACTTC. Protein product: CASSSPGRTYEQYF.

This clone was counted between two and nine times. V gene TRBV28 combines with J gene TRBJ1-1, with unresolved D. Germline V lookup: CDR1 MDHEN, CDR2 SYDVKM. V lost 7 bases to trimming and J lost 11 bases, with 17 bases between them. This CDR3 has 12 amino acids. In DNA, the CDR3 is TGTGCCAGCACTAAGTCCCAGCCGGTGGCTTTCTTT. This gives the protein CASTKSQPVAFF. Full variable domain (outside the CDR3, taken from reference TRBV28 and TRBJ1-1): DVKVTQSSRYLVKRTGEKVFLECVQDMDHENMFWYRQDPGLGLRLIYFSYDVKMKEKGDIPEGYSVSREKKERFSLILESASTNQTSMYLCASTKSQPVAFFGQGTRLTVV.